This TCR beta chain is drawn from a study of shared clonotypes between healthy human individuals. Produced via immunoSEQ multiplex PCR; TCRdb's table is partial and in-frame only. Here the sample spans about 1,800,000 clones, about 95% being singletons. Study-wide results and caveats: As a rule, naive subsets had a larger estimated richness than memory subsets. Sampling involved blood alone; tissue repertoires likely differ.

The CDR3 totals 16 residues. Germline CDR1 reads WNHNN; CDR2 reads SYGVQD (reference sequence). Trimming took off 3 bases at V and 2 bases at J, with 15 bases between the two ends. Concerning this clone itself: Its antigen is as yet unknown.

CD45RO-negative, CCR7-selected cells formed the naive CD8 fraction, which excluded terminally differentiated effector memory CD45RA+ cells. The sample was naive CD8+ T cells sorted from blood. The receptor was derived from a man between 18 and 35 years old in good health. The chain joins TRBV10-1 to TRBJ2-3, with D possibly being TRBD1 or TRBD2 (5 bases each). CDR3 loop: CASSDPGTQDTDTQYF. The CDR3 DNA follows: TGCGCCAGCAGTGACCCCGGGACGCAAGACACAGATACGCAGTATTTT.